This T cell receptor (beta chain) is from a study of T cells after yellow fever vaccination. V was pared by 2 bases and J by 5 bases, with 12 bases of the junction left unmatched. This CDR3 comprises 17 residues. Per germline, CDR1 SGHRS and CDR2 YFSETQ. The study made its TCR cDNA through 5'RACE template switching. That step introduced a universal primer site along with UMIs. TCRdb called the 5' RACE reads again in MiXCR, with one record for every CDR3 protein. The repertoire holds 300,000 or so distinct CDR3 sequences, with approximately 7% as singletons. Regarding the study as a whole: A small proportion of clonotypes was detected in both the CD4 and CD8 compartments. Once the booster was given, most primary-vaccination clones reappeared, at 95% to 97% for CD4 and 88% for CD8.

This clonotype was recorded at least ten times. Its antigen is currently unknown. The sequence was obtained from a man aged 18 to 30 who received the YFV17D yellow fever vaccine. The V call is TRBV5-1, the J call TRBJ2-3, with 9 nucleotides matching TRBD2. Sequencing used PBMCs, obtained roughly 47 days after the first yellow fever vaccination. CDR3 protein: CASSFGLGAGGQDTQYF. The CDR3 nucleotides read TGCGCCAGCAGCTTCGGGCTTGGGGCGGGGGGGCAAGATACGCAGTATTTT.